The T cell receptor beta chain under discussion was sequenced for a study of CD8 T cells in Susac syndrome. RNA in amounts of about 0.5 to 1 ug was reverse transcribed with random hexamers. Across 54 Vbeta and 13 Jbeta, immunoSEQ multiplex PCR amplified TCR beta CDR3. Using its own MiXCR run on the immunoSEQ multiplex PCR reads, TCRdb lists one record per CDR3 protein. The sample holds fewer than 300,000 distinct CDR3 sequences, 80% to 90% seen once. This clonotype was picked up a small number of times. Isolation of CD8+ and CD4+ T cells was performed negatively, whereas enrichment of TEMRA cells was done by FACS. This clonotype was obtained from a human donor with multiple sclerosis. Input material: CD8+ T cells from PBMCs.

CDR3 DNA: TGTGCCAGCAGTTTATCGTGGACAGGGGCCTACGAGCAGTACTTC. Protein sequence: CASSLSWTGAYEQYF. The V and J genes are TRBV27 and TRBJ2-7; 9 nucleotides align to TRBD1. From germline, CDR1 is MNHEY and CDR2 SMNVEV (reference sequence). Trimming took 0 bases from V and 2 from J; bases not matched to a gene: 2. The CDR3 has 15 residues.